These 26 T cell receptor beta chains came from one sample sequenced in a study of CXCR3-negative and CXCR3-positive naive CD8 T cells. Preparation of TRB cDNA libraries relied on 5' RACE carrying UMI labels. With the 5' RACE reads reprocessed, TCRdb shows one record per CDR3 protein and no DNA. The listing contains 60,000 to 70,000 distinct CDR3 sequences. Notes on the study in general: CXCR3-positive naive cells had TRB CDR3s that were more hydrophobic than CXCR3-negative naive cells had.

Their antigen targets remain unknown. Sequenced material: naive CXCR3+ CD8+ T cells from blood. Noted subset: CD45RO-CCR7+CD27+CD95- naive CD8+ T cells expressing CXCR3 (TNR3+). The receptors were sampled from a human donor in good health. Some clones in this sample may be carry-over from other donors' samples.

The chain recombines TRBV29-1 with TRBJ2-3; TCRdb's assignment of TRBD2 cannot be checked, as there is no DNA. This CDR3 comprises 14 residues. Germline V gene lookup returns CDR1 SQVTM and CDR2 ANQGSEA. This CDR3 is CSGGVSGRTDTQYF.

The V gene is TRBV7-9, the J gene TRBJ1-6. CDR3 length: 12 amino acids. The germline CDR1 and CDR2 sequences are SEHNR and FQNEAQ (reference sequence). The CDR3 sequence is CASSPTDLTLHF.

The J gene is TRBJ2-7, the V gene TRBV7-2; the D call of TRBD1 rests on TCRdb alone, since no DNA is present to check it. The CDR3 contains 16 residues. Germline V gene sequence: CDR1 SGHTA, CDR2 FQGNSA. The CDR3 sequence: CASSLAGAYPSYEQYF.

V usage is TRBV7-2 and J usage is TRBJ2-7; TCRdb returns TRBD1, unconfirmable since there is no DNA. In germline, CDR1 is SGHTA, CDR2 FQGNSA. This CDR3 has 14 amino acids. CDR3 sequence: CASSLAGGPEEQYF.

The J gene is TRBJ2-3, the V gene TRBV7-9; no DNA is available, so the TRBD1 call from TCRdb remains unchecked. The CDR3 runs 17 residues. Germline V CDR1 and CDR2: SEHNR, FQNEAQ (reference sequence). CDR3 in amino acids: CASSLPRDTSSTDTQYF.

This chain uses TRBV29-1 with TRBJ1-4; TCRdb calls TRBD1, which cannot be checked without DNA. The CDR3 loop spans 16 amino acids. Germline CDR1 SQVTM, CDR2 ANQGSEA. The CDR3 sequence: CSVEDESGGYFEKLFF.

The V gene is TRBV2, the J gene TRBJ2-6; there is no DNA to check the TCRdb D call of TRBD2. The CDR3 consists of 17 residues. Germline V gene data show CDR1 as SNHLY and CDR2 as FYNNEI. This CDR3 reads CASSDLQRPSGANVLTF.

The chain couples TRBV29-1 to TRBJ2-2. The CDR3 sequence is 14 residues long. Germline V gene data show CDR1 as SQVTM and CDR2 as ANQGSEA. The CDR3 region is CSVEGRANTGEMFF.

V and J are TRBV27 and TRBJ2-5; TCRdb designates TRBD1, a call that cannot be tested without DNA. CDR3 size: 13 residues. Germline-derived CDR1 and CDR2 are MNHEY and SMNVEV (reference sequence). This CDR3 reads CASSPGGAETQYF.

The rearrangement uses TRBV7-2 and TRBJ2-5; TCRdb designates TRBD1, a call that cannot be tested without DNA. Looked up from germline, CDR1 is SGHTA and CDR2 is FQGNSA. The CDR3 totals 14 residues. Here the CDR3 reads CASSPQGFQETQYF.

The rearrangement joins TRBV12-3 or TRBV12-4 to TRBJ2-7; TCRdb returns TRBD1, unconfirmable since there is no DNA. The CDR3 is 16 residues long. The CDR3 loop reads CASAPGTVPSLDWQYF.

V and J are TRBV7-2 and TRBJ2-7; TCRdb proposes TRBD1, but this gene call is untestable without DNA. The CDR3 is 16 residues long. Per the germline V gene, CDR1 is SGHTA and CDR2 is FQGNSA. The CDR3 loop is CASPPGSPSPTYEQYF.

The chain carries TRBV29-1 and TRBJ1-5; TCRdb calls TRBD1, which cannot be checked without DNA. The CDR3 is 12 amino acids. Germline V lookup: CDR1 SQVTM, CDR2 ANQGSEA. CDR3 loop: CSGGQPEGPQHF.

The chain links TRBV9 to TRBJ2-1; TCRdb reports TRBD1, a call that lacks DNA to check it against. The CDR3 spans 11 residues. Germline loops: CDR1 SGDLS, CDR2 YYNGEE. The CDR3 reads CASRRGTEQFF.

The gene calls are TRBV5-1 and TRBJ2-2. This CDR3 has 13 amino acids. CDR1 is SGHRS, CDR2 YFSETQ, per germline. The CDR3 loop is CASSLDGAGELFF.

V usage is TRBV27 and J usage is TRBJ2-7; TCRdb's D gene call, TRBD1, goes unchecked for lack of DNA. The CDR3 totals 12 residues. The V gene's germline CDR1 is MNHEY and CDR2 SMNVEV (reference sequence). CDR3: CASRAQAGEQYF.

The rearrangement uses TRBV29-1 and TRBJ2-1. There are 13 residues in the CDR3. Germline V gives CDR1 SQVTM, CDR2 ANQGSEA. CDR3 residues: CSEGTDSYNEQFF.

The chain links TRBV10-3 to TRBJ2-7; TCRdb returns TRBD1, unconfirmable since there is no DNA. The CDR3 length is 12 residues. The germline gives CDR1 ENHRY, CDR2 SYGVKD. CDR3 amino acids: CAIQGRGYEQYF.

The CDR3 spells CSAGDSPYEQYF. This chain uses TRBV20-1 with TRBJ2-7; the D call from TCRdb, TRBD1, cannot be confirmed without DNA. Germline lookup yields CDR1 DFQATT and CDR2 SNEGSKA (reference sequence). The CDR3 sequence is 12 residues long.

The chain joins TRBV14 to TRBJ2-7; the D gene TCRdb calls, TRBD2, cannot be checked with no DNA. Germline V gene lookup returns CDR1 SGHDN and CDR2 FVKESK. This CDR3 region has 16 residues. CDR3 residues: CASSQEGQGAAYEQYF.

The rearrangement links TRBV6-2 or TRBV6-3 to TRBJ2-1; TCRdb's D call, TRBD1, is unchecked because there is no DNA. Germline V gene data show CDR1 as MNHEY and CDR2 as SVGEGT. This CDR3 is 16 amino acids long. CDR3 protein: CASSQQGGGSYNEQFF.

J is TRBJ2-7 and V is TRBV7-2; TCRdb calls TRBD2, which cannot be checked without DNA. The CDR3 extends over 18 amino acids. Germline V gives CDR1 SGHTA, CDR2 FQGNSA. The CDR3 spells CASSLAGLAGGGFYEQYF.

The chain links TRBV28 to TRBJ2-3; without DNA, the TCRdb call of TRBD1 cannot be checked. This CDR3 has 14 residues. The germline V gene encodes CDR1 MDHEN and CDR2 SYDVKM. The chain's CDR3 is CASSTPDRPDTQYF.

The rearrangement links TRBV12-3 or TRBV12-4 to TRBJ2-7; TCRdb's assignment of TRBD1 cannot be checked, as there is no DNA. This CDR3 is built from 14 residues. The CDR3 here is CASTPGGWAYEQYF.

The chain carries TRBV10-2 and TRBJ1-1; TCRdb returns TRBD1, unconfirmable since there is no DNA. The germline V gene encodes CDR1 WSHSY and CDR2 SAAADI. This CDR3 spans 13 amino acids. The CDR3 sequence is CASSATENTEAFF.

V usage is TRBV6-2 or TRBV6-3 and J usage is TRBJ2-1; TCRdb returns TRBD1, unconfirmable since there is no DNA. The CDR3 extends over 16 amino acids. From germline, CDR1 is MNHEY and CDR2 SVGEGT. CDR3 amino acids: CASSRIWTGGVDEQFF.